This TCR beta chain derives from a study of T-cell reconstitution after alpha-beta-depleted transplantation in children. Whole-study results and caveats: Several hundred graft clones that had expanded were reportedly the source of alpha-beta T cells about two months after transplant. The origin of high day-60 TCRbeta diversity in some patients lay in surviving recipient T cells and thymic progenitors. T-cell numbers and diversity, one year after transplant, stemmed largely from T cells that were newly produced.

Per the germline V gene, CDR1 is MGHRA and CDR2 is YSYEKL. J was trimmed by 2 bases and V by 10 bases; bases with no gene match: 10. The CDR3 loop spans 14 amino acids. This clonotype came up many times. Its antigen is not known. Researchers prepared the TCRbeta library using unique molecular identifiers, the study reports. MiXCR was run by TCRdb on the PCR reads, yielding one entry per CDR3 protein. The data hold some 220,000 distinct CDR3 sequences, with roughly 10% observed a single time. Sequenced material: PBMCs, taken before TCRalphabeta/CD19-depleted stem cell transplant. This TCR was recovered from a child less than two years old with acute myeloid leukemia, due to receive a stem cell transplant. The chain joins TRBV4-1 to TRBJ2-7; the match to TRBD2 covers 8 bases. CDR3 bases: TGCGCCACAAGTCGCCTAGCGGGTACCTACGAGCAGTACTTC. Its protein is CATSRLAGTYEQYF.